This T cell receptor (beta chain) was sequenced during a study of technical replicates of blood from four donors. This clone was seen a handful of times. Germline CDR1 SQVTM, CDR2 ANQGSEA. The germline V and J ends were trimmed by 4 bases and 5 bases, with 8 bases remaining between them. The CDR3 consists of 11 residues. The repertoire was sequenced with immunoSEQ multiplex PCR; TCRdb's copy has only in-frame clones and lacks some. The sample lists 95,000 to 100,000 clones, under 97% occurring once. The TCR originated in a human donor in good health. Sequencing was performed on T cells isolated from PBMCs. The chain links TRBV29-1 to TRBJ1-1; D not resolved. The CDR3 DNA reads as TGCAGCGTTGGACGAGGAACTGAAGCTTTCTTT. It encodes CSVGRGTEAFF.